These 10 T cell receptor beta chains share one sample of origin, sequenced in a study of CD8+CD57+ T cells in acquired aplastic anemia. Genomic DNA constituted the template upon which TCR beta VDJ and CDR3 profiling was performed. MiXCR, applied by TCRdb to the reads, yields one record per CDR3 protein. The repertoire holds 150,000 to 200,000 distinct CDR3 sequences, with 55% to 75% as singletons. Sample: sorted CD4+, CD8+, or CD8+CD57+ T cells (not recorded which) from PBMCs. Receptors were obtained from a human donor in good health.

V usage is TRBV11-1 and J usage is TRBJ2-7, with TRBD1 matching over 7 bases. Germline V gene data show CDR1 as SGHAT and CDR2 as FQDESV (reference sequence). The CDR3 length is 16 residues. V shed 3 bases and J 2 bases; nucleotides not matched to a gene: 10. The CDR3 protein is CASSLAVGTATYEQYF. For the CDR3, the DNA is TGTGCCAGCAGCTTGGCGGTCGGGACAGCCACCTACGAGCAGTACTTC.

This chain joins TRBV27 and TRBJ2-3, with 12 bases aligning to TRBD2. CDR1 and CDR2 (germline): MNHEY, SMNVEV (reference sequence). The CDR3 consists of 16 residues. V gave up 8 bases and J gave up 2 bases; unmatched junction bases: 8. For the CDR3, the DNA is TGTGCCAGCTGTTCAAGACTAGCGGGAGTCACAGATACGCAGTATTTT. Translating gives CASCSRLAGVTDTQYF.

The chain uses TRBV20-1 and TRBJ1-5; possible D gene TRBD1, 5 bases. The CDR3 covers 17 residues. Trimming removed 3 bases from V and 0 bases from J, with 18 bases in between. Per the germline V gene, CDR1 is DFQATT and CDR2 is SNEGSKA (reference sequence). The CDR3 DNA follows: TGCAGTGCTAGTGACCTATCGGCGGGGGTTAGCAATCAGCCCCAGCATTTT. It specifies CSASDLSAGVSNQPQHF.

V usage is TRBV7-4 and J usage is TRBJ2-7; no definite D call. V was pared by 5 bases and J by 3 bases, with 17 bases between. There are 15 residues in the CDR3. Germline V lookup: CDR1 SGHVT, CDR2 SQSDAQ. The CDR3 sequence is CASSNTITGSYEQYF. The CDR3 region has the DNA TGTGCCAGCAGCAATACTATAACTGGAAGCTACGAGCAGTACTTC.

The chain uses TRBV5-8 and TRBJ1-2; D is undetermined. V was trimmed by 7 bases and J by 2 bases, leaving 12 bases between them. The CDR3 length is 13 residues. Germline CDR1 reads SGHTS; CDR2 reads YDEGEE. CDR3 DNA: TGTGCCAGCTCGCTCGGTTGGAACTATGGCTACACCTTC. Protein sequence: CASSLGWNYGYTF.

The rearrangement uses TRBV25-1 and TRBJ2-2; D not certain. Germline V CDR1 and CDR2: MGHDK, SYGVNS. Trimming stripped 6 bases from V and 7 bases from J, with 18 bases between. This CDR3 region has 15 residues. The CDR3 loop is CASSATSSPRGELFF. The CDR3, as DNA: TGTGCCAGCAGCGCGACCTCCAGCCCCCGCGGGGAGCTGTTTTTT.

This chain joins TRBV7-9 and TRBJ2-3; tentatively, D is TRBD2 (5 bases). The CDR3 has 13 residues. The germline V and J ends were trimmed by 6 bases and 4 bases, with 11 bases remaining between them. CDR1 is SEHNR, CDR2 FQNEAQ, per germline (reference sequence). The CDR3 region has the DNA TGTGCCAGCAGAGCCGGGATGGCAGATACGCAGTATTTT. Translated, it gives CASRAGMADTQYF.

In this sample, this clonotype turned up once. V and J are TRBV29-1 and TRBJ2-2; 10 bases fit TRBD2. This CDR3 has 12 residues. The germline V gene encodes CDR1 SQVTM and CDR2 ANQGSEA. The CDR3: CGLAGVNGELFF. The CDR3 region has the DNA TGCGGTCTAGCGGGAGTGAACGGGGAGCTGTTTTTT.

This chain links TRBV25-1 with TRBJ1-1, with D possibly TRBD1 on 6 matching bases. Trimming took off 4 bases at V and 2 bases at J, with 14 bases between the two ends. From germline, CDR1 is MGHDK and CDR2 SYGVNS. The CDR3 runs 15 residues. CDR3: CASSGHRAGNTEAFF. The CDR3 bases are TGTGCCAGCAGTGGACACAGGGCGGGTAACACTGAAGCTTTCTTT.

V is TRBV25-1 and J is TRBJ1-1; 7 nucleotides match TRBD1. Germline V gene data show CDR1 as MGHDK and CDR2 as SYGVNS. Losses at the gene ends were 2 bases for V and 7 bases for J; bases not matched to a gene: 4. The CDR3 totals 13 residues. The CDR3 DNA reads as TGTGCCAGCAGTGAACCGGGACAGCGTGAAGCTTTCTTT. Its protein is CASSEPGQREAFF.